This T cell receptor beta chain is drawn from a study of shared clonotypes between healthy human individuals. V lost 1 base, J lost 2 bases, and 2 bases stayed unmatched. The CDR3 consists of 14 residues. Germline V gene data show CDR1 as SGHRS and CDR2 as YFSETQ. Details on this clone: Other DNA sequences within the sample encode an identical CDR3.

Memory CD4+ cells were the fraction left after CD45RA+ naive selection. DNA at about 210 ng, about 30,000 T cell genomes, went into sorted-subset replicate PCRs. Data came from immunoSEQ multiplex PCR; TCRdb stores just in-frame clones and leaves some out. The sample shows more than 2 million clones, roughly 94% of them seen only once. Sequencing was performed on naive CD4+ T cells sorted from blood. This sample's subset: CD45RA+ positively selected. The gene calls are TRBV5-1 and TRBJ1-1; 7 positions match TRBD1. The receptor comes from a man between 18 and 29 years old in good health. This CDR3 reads CASSLPGGNTEAFF. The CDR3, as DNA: TGCGCCAGCAGCTTGCCAGGGGGTAACACTGAAGCTTTCTTT.